These 13 T cell receptor beta chains were all obtained from the same sample, sequenced in a study of shared clonotypes between healthy human individuals. TCRdb's table, derived via immunoSEQ multiplex PCR, lists solely in-frame clones and lacks some. The sample consists of fewer than 650,000 clones, about three quarters of them appearing once. Sequencing input: PBMCs. The receptors originated from a woman aged 40 to 50 in good health. Some clones in this sample may be carry-over from other donors' samples.

This clone has just one count. The genes are TRBV9 and TRBJ2-3; D unclear. The CDR3 runs to 13 residues. Germline values: CDR1 SGDLS, CDR2 YYNGEE. V lost 2 bases to trimming and J lost 9 bases, with 13 bases between them. The CDR3 sequence: CASSVGLVSTQYF. The CDR3 DNA is TGTGCCAGCAGCGTTGGCTTAGTGTCGACGCAGTATTTT.

This clone was found a few times. Other nucleotide sequences from this sample produce the same CDR3. This chain links TRBV11-1 with TRBJ2-5; D remains unclear. V gave up 3 bases and J gave up 5 bases, with 4 bases separating them. This CDR3 has 11 residues. Germline assignment: CDR1 SGHAT and CDR2 FQDESV (reference sequence). The CDR3 sequence is CASSLGETQYF. CDR3 sequence (DNA): TGTGCCAGCAGCTTGGGGGAGACCCAGTACTTC.

The table lists this clone with a count of one. The CDR3 here is CASSQGSNQPQHF. In DNA form, the CDR3 reads TGTGCCAGCAGCCAGGGAAGCAATCAGCCCCAGCATTTT. The rearrangement uses TRBV7-2 and TRBJ1-5; TRBD1 might be the D (5 bases). Per germline, CDR1 SGHTA and CDR2 FQGNSA. The ends were cut back, 5 bases at V and 1 base at J, with 6 bases in the middle. The CDR3 has 13 residues.

The chain uses TRBV6-1 and TRBJ1-4; the D is unclear. The CDR3 covers 18 residues. V lost 3 bases to trimming and J lost 0 bases, with 17 bases between them. Germline CDR1 MNHNS, CDR2 SASEGT. DNA of the CDR3: TGTGCCAGCAGTGACAAAAAGGCGGGAGCCGCAACTAATGAAAAACTGTTTTTT. Amino acids: CASSDKKAGAATNEKLFF.

The J gene is TRBJ2-7, the V gene TRBV28; 9 bases align to TRBD2. Germline-derived CDR1 and CDR2 are MDHEN and SYDVKM. The V gene end was trimmed by 8 bases and the J gene end by 4 bases; junction bases not matched to a gene: 6. CDR3 length equals 13 residues. The CDR3 bases are TGTGCCAGCGGGCTAGCGGGATATTACGAGCAGTACTTC. This codes for CASGLAGYYEQYF. Based on the CDR3 plus reference TRBV28 and TRBJ2-7, the full variable domain is DVKVTQSSRYLVKRTGEKVFLECVQDMDHENMFWYRQDPGLGLRLIYFSYDVKMKEKGDIPEGYSVSREKKERFSLILESASTNQTSMYLCASGLAGYYEQYFGPGTRLTVT.

This clone was detected many times. This chain uses TRBV15 with TRBJ2-4; D gene ambiguous. This CDR3 spans 22 amino acids. Between the trimmed V and J ends, which lost 1 base and 0 bases, there was a span of 28 bases. Germline lookup yields CDR1 LNHNV and CDR2 YYDKDF (reference sequence). Here the CDR3 DNA reads TGTGCCACCAGCAGAGCACTTCCGATTGTGATCGACCGGAGTGTAGCCAAAAACATTCAGTACTTC. Amino acids: CATSRALPIVIDRSVAKNIQYF.

The chain employs TRBV10-1 and TRBJ2-4; D possibly corresponds to TRBD1 (5 bases). The V end lost 9 bases, the J end lost 2 bases, and 20 bases lay between the germline ends. The CDR3 runs 16 residues. Germline V gives CDR1 WNHNN, CDR2 SYGVQD (reference sequence). CDR3 DNA sequence: TGCGCCAGTTACTCCCGACAGAGTCATCCCAAAAACATTCAGTACTTC. It encodes CASYSRQSHPKNIQYF.

The chain carries TRBV10-3 and TRBJ2-7; 10 positions agree with TRBD2. The J segment lost 6 bases and the V segment lost 3 bases, leaving 5 bases of the junction unmatched. From germline, CDR1 is ENHRY and CDR2 SYGVKD. This CDR3 spans 14 amino acids. The CDR3 bases are TGTGCCATCAGTGAATCTCTAGCGGGAGTCGAGCAGTACTTC. Translation gives CAISESLAGVEQYF.

The rearrangement joins TRBV11-2 to TRBJ2-7; the D is unclear. CDR3 length equals 14 residues. Germline assignment: CDR1 SGHAT and CDR2 FQNNGV. V lost 0 bases to trimming and J lost 1 base, with 7 bases between them. The CDR3 region is CASSLDRLSYEQYF. The CDR3 DNA sequence: TGTGCCAGCAGCTTAGATCGACTGTCCTACGAGCAGTACTTC. The variable domain in full, with the rest retrieved from reference TRBV11-2 and TRBJ2-7, is EAGVAQSPRYKIIEKRQSVAFWCNPISGHATLYWYQQILGQGPKLLIQFQNNGVVDDSQLPKDRFSAERLKGVDSTLKIQPAKLEDSAVYLCASSLDRLSYEQYFGPGTRLTVT.

The CDR3 is CASSQTGDSSYEQYF. As DNA, the CDR3 is TGTGCCAGCAGCCAGACAGGGGACAGCTCCTACGAGCAGTACTTC. The rearrangement joins TRBV7-9 to TRBJ2-7; 8 bases are shared with TRBD1. The CDR3 has 15 amino acids. V was pared by 5 bases and J by 0 bases, with 6 bases of the junction left unmatched. Germline V lookup: CDR1 SEHNR, CDR2 FQNEAQ (reference sequence).

The genes are TRBV5-4 and TRBJ2-7, with D perhaps matching TRBD1 or TRBD2 (5 bases each). Germline loops: CDR1 SGHNT, CDR2 YYREEE (reference sequence). The CDR3 runs to 14 residues. V shed 4 bases and J shed 5 bases, with 16 bases lying between them. CDR3 in amino acids: CASSPGPLGDEQYF. CDR3 bases: TGTGCCAGCAGCCCGGGACCGTTGGGGGACGAGCAGTACTTC. The full variable domain, in which reference TRBV5-4 and TRBJ2-7 provide the parts outside the CDR3, is ETGVTQSPTHLIKTRGQQVTLRCSSQSGHNTVSWYQQALGQGPQFIFQYYREEENGRGNFPPRFSGLQFPNYSSELNVNALELDDSALYLCASSPGPLGDEQYFGPGTRLTVT.

The chain couples TRBV27 to TRBJ1-2; no clear D gene. V lost 5 bases to trimming and J lost 4 bases, with 20 bases between them. From germline, CDR1 is MNHEY and CDR2 SMNVEV (reference sequence). This CDR3 has 16 residues. Here the CDR3 DNA reads TGTGCCAGCAGTCCCGACCTCGGACGCCTAGCCTATGGCTACACCTTC. Translation: CASSPDLGRLAYGYTF.

The J gene is TRBJ2-5, the V gene TRBV6-6; 7 bases are shared with TRBD1. CDR3 size: 14 residues. J lost 2 bases, V lost 3 bases, and 3 bases had no gene match. Germline CDR1 MNHNY, CDR2 SVGAGI (reference sequence). The CDR3 spells CASSYRGQQETQYF. The CDR3 nucleotides are TGTGCCAGCAGTTATAGGGGACAGCAAGAGACCCAGTACTTC.